A selection of T cell receptor beta chains follows, all from one sample in a study of control samples from healthy donors and cancer patients. Assay used: immunoSEQ multiplex PCR; TCRdb lists only in-frame clones, some missing. The sample has around 120,000 clones; approximately 89% are singletons. Sequenced material: blood. These receptors were obtained from a young woman in good health. Both conserved end residues are part of each CDR3. Fields, in order: J gene, D gene, clone size, V gene, CDR3 protein, CDR3 DNA. The D gene is left open where the match is weak. Not all rows give a size; the values are once, few, many and, for expanded clones, a class.

TRBJ1-3 - - TRBV7-3 CASSLGPLGSGNTIYF TGTGCCAGCAGCTTAGGCCCGCTCGGCTCTGGAAACACCATATATTTT
TRBJ2-4 - - TRBV9 CASSVAGKDIQYF TGTGCCAGCAGCGTTGCAGGGAAGGACATTCAGTACTTC
TRBJ2-7 - - TRBV5-8 CASSFGVPGYEQYF TGTGCCAGCAGCTTCGGTGTGCCTGGCTACGAGCAGTACTTC
TRBJ2-1 TRBD2 few TRBV6-4 CASSDMASGSSYNEQFF TGTGCCAGCAGTGATATGGCTAGCGGGAGCTCCTACAATGAGCAGTTCTTC
TRBJ1-3 - - TRBV3-1/TRBV3-2 CASSRSVPFSGNTIYF TGTGCCAGCAGCCGATCAGTCCCTTTCTCTGGAAACACCATATATTTT
TRBJ2-7 TRBD2 - TRBV6-5 CASSYSGLAGGYEQYF TGTGCCAGCAGTTACTCCGGACTAGCGGGGGGGTACGAGCAGTACTTC
TRBJ2-7 TRBD1 - TRBV5-6 CASSTRTGAYEQYF TGTGCCAGCAGCACCCGGACAGGGGCCTACGAGCAGTACTTC
TRBJ2-7 - - TRBV4-3 CASSQVTGQTYEQYF TGCGCCAGCAGCCAAGTCACTGGACAGACCTACGAGCAGTACTTC
TRBJ1-2 - - TRBV24-1 CATSEADSGYTF TGTGCCACCAGTGAGGCAGACAGTGGCTACACCTTC
TRBJ2-3 TRBD1 - TRBV19 CASSIAPGQGTDTQYF TGTGCCAGTAGTATAGCCCCAGGACAGGGCACAGATACGCAGTATTTT
TRBJ1-6 - - TRBV9 CASSDSGSGSSPLHF TGTGCCAGCAGCGACTCGGGCAGTGGGAGTTCACCCCTCCACTTT
TRBJ2-1 TRBD2 - TRBV7-2 CASSPLLSGSNYNEQFF TGTGCCAGCAGCCCGCTACTTAGCGGGAGTAACTACAATGAGCAGTTCTTC
TRBJ1-5 - - TRBV28 CASSLGAAQHF TGTGCCAGCAGTTTAGGGGCGGCCCAGCATTTT
TRBJ1-4 - - TRBV11-2 CASSLIVVGETNEKLFF TGTGCCAGCAGCTTAATCGTCGTGGGGGAGACTAATGAAAAACTGTTTTTT
TRBJ1-2 - - TRBV9 CASSASGTSYGYTF TGTGCCAGCAGCGCCTCCGGGACATCATATGGCTACACCTTC
TRBJ2-7 TRBD1 - TRBV28 CASSSDGDRDPYEQYF TGTGCCAGCAGTTCGGACGGGGACAGGGATCCCTACGAGCAGTACTTC
TRBJ1-5 - - TRBV15 CATSRGPGENQPQHF TGTGCCACCAGCAGAGGCCCAGGGGAGAATCAGCCCCAGCATTTT
TRBJ2-2 TRBD1 - TRBV3-1/TRBV3-2 CASSLGQRHTGELFF TGTGCCAGCAGCCTGGGACAGAGACACACCGGGGAGCTGTTTTTT
TRBJ1-3 - few TRBV5-1 CASSADLSGNTIYF TGCGCCAGCAGCGCGGACCTCTCTGGAAACACCATATATTTT
TRBJ1-2 - - TRBV14 CASSPNARTYYGYTF TGTGCCAGCAGCCCGAATGCCAGGACCTACTATGGCTACACCTTC
TRBJ2-5 TRBD2 - TRBV3-1/TRBV3-2 CASSQDSEREGSETQYF TGTGCCAGCAGCCAAGATAGCGAGCGGGAGGGCTCGGAGACCCAGTACTTC
TRBJ2-4 - - TRBV6-5 CASSYGLANIQYF TGTGCCAGCAGTTATGGGCTAGCAAACATTCAGTACTTC
TRBJ1-1 TRBD1 - TRBV7-6 CASSLAGQKNTEAFF TGTGCCAGCAGCTTAGCGGGACAGAAGAACACTGAAGCTTTCTTT
TRBJ2-3 - - TRBV6-2/TRBV6-3 CASSQGGRGTDTQYF TGTGCCAGCAGCCAGGGGGGGCGGGGCACAGATACGCAGTATTTT
TRBJ2-7 TRBD2 - TRBV27 CASRSGREIPYEQYF TGTGCCAGCAGATCAGGGCGGGAGATCCCCTACGAGCAGTACTTC
TRBJ1-5 - - TRBV4-1 CASSQAWNQPQHF TGCGCCAGCAGCCAAGCGTGGAATCAGCCCCAGCATTTT
TRBJ2-1 - - TRBV30 CAYNEQFF TGTGCCTACAATGAGCAGTTCTTC
TRBJ1-2 TRBD1 few TRBV4-1 CASRTEAGQGSYGYTF TGCGCCAGCAGAACAGAGGCGGGACAGGGGAGCTATGGCTACACCTTC
TRBJ1-1 - few TRBV6-5 CASSYSVGGGTEAFF TGTGCCAGCAGTTACTCGGTGGGAGGAGGCACTGAAGCTTTCTTT
TRBJ2-3 - - TRBV19 CASSIGITGADTQYF TGTGCCAGTAGTATTGGGATCACGGGCGCAGATACGCAGTATTTT
TRBJ2-1 TRBD2 - TRBV24-1 CATSAPGLVSNEQFF TGTGCCACCAGTGCCCCGGGACTAGTCAGCAATGAGCAGTTCTTC
TRBJ2-6 - - TRBV28 CASSLSPGANVLTF TGTGCCAGCAGTTTATCTCCGGGGGCCAACGTCCTGACTTTC
TRBJ2-1 - - TRBV18 CASSPPRMGNNEQFF TGTGCCAGCTCACCACCGAGGATGGGGAACAATGAGCAGTTCTTC
TRBJ2-6 TRBD1 - TRBV18 CASAATDRLSGANVLTF TGTGCCAGCGCGGCGACGGACAGGCTCTCTGGGGCCAACGTCCTGACTTTC
TRBJ2-7 TRBD2 once TRBV11-2 CASSPSAGGILYEQYF TGTGCCAGCAGCCCGTCAGCGGGAGGCATTCTCTACGAGCAGTACTTC
TRBJ2-7 - - TRBV28 CASSLTYEQYF TGTGCCAGCAGTTTAACCTACGAGCAGTACTTC
TRBJ2-5 TRBD2 - TRBV7-9 CASSDQAGGQETQYF TGTGCCAGCAGCGATCAGGCGGGAGGGCAAGAGACCCAGTACTTC
TRBJ2-2 - medium-sized TRBV7-6 CASSRFAANTGELFF TGTGCCAGCAGCCGCTTCGCCGCGAACACCGGGGAGCTGTTTTTT
TRBJ1-1 TRBD1 - TRBV7-3 CASSRQGGNTEAFF TGTGCCAGCAGCCGACAGGGTGGGAACACTGAAGCTTTCTTT
TRBJ1-4 TRBD1 - TRBV7-2 CASRVGTANEKLFF TGTGCCAGCAGGGTGGGGACAGCTAATGAAAAACTGTTTTTT
TRBJ2-7 TRBD1 - TRBV25-1 CASSGSRQGWPYEQYF TGTGCCAGCAGTGGCTCCCGACAGGGGTGGCCCTACGAGCAGTACTTC
TRBJ1-2 - once TRBV27 CASSQNYYRDWAIGYYGYTF TGTGCCAGCAGCCAAAACTATTACCGGGACTGGGCGATCGGGTACTATGGCTACACCTTC
TRBJ1-1 - - TRBV15 CATEGHLNTEAFF TGTGCCACCGAGGGACACCTGAACACTGAAGCTTTCTTT
TRBJ2-2 - - TRBV7-3 CASSLNGGIGELFF TGTGCCAGCAGCTTAAACGGGGGCATCGGGGAGCTGTTTTTT
TRBJ2-1 - - TRBV4-3 CASSQDWATVNEQFF TGCGCCAGCAGCCAAGATTGGGCAACAGTGAATGAGCAGTTCTTC